This T cell receptor beta chain was retrieved from a study of T cells in Graves' hyperthyroidism and ophthalmopathy. Study-level points and caveats: Blood shared most expanded thyroid clonotypes above 0.001.

CDR1 and CDR2 from the germline V gene are MDHEN and SYDVKM. The CDR3 covers 12 residues. No progression to ophthalmopathy during 18 months of follow-up defined stable disease. Fresh peripheral blood, roughly 9.8 ml of it, supplied the PBMCs. A remark on this clonotype: What it binds is not known. One base away lies a much larger clone, so this may be a sequencing read error.

RNA transcripts yielded amplified TCR beta CDR3 regions. HTBI primers were used for first-round RT-PCR of the TCR CDR3. TCRdb processed the multiplex PCR reads anew with MiXCR; each CDR3 protein has one entry. This table holds 300,000 to 400,000 distinct CDR3 sequences, about 18% found once. This chain uses TRBV28 with TRBJ1-2; tentative D call: TRBD1 (5 bases). Sequenced material: blood. This receptor was taken from a woman in her 50s with Graves' hyperthyroidism. Here the CDR3 DNA reads TGTGCCAGCAGTTCCAGGGTTTATGGCTACATCTTC. It encodes CASSSRVYGYIF.